Included here is one T cell receptor beta chain sequence, with context. The record originates from a study of blood T cell repertoires in COVID-19. On the study more broadly: Researchers got acute and convalescent COVID-19 samples from the United States, Italy and Spain. PBMCs, B-cell-depleted T cells, or T cells provided the cDNA or gDNA that made up the material.

Per the authors' pipeline: Amplification with reference gene primers provided the estimates of nucleated cell counts. Data came from immunoSEQ multiplex PCR; TCRdb stores just in-frame clones and leaves some out. Clonal size and the V and J genes are those of that table, whereas D and trimming came from the DNA. The repertoire holds about 440,000 clones, with around 88% as singletons. Followed over time, Seattle patients had been enrolled while infection was active. This CDR3 is 17 amino acids long. In germline, CDR1 is SGDLS, CDR2 YYNGEE. Losses at the gene ends were 2 bases for V and 3 bases for J; bases not matched to a gene: 13.

The sequence came from a woman aged 45-60 years with COVID-19, enrolled during active disease. Sequenced material: peripheral blood. The rearrangement uses TRBV9 and TRBJ2-7; 8 bases align to TRBD1. Written as DNA, the CDR3 is TGTGCCAGCAGCGTGGCCCCGTCAAGAACAGGGGGCTACGAGCAGTACTTC. Translating gives CASSVAPSRTGGYEQYF.